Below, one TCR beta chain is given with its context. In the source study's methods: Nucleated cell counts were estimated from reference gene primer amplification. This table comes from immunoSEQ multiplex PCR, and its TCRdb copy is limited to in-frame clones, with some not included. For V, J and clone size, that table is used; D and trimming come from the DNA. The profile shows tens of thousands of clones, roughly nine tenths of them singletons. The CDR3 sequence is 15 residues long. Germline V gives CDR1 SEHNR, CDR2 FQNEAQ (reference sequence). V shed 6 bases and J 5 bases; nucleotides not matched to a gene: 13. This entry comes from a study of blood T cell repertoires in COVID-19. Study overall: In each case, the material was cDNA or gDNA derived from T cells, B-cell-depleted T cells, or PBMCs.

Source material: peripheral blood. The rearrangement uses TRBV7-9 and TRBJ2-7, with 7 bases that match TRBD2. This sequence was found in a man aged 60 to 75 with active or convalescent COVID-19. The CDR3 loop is CASSSVPGLSNEQYF. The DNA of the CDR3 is TGTGCCAGCAGTTCAGTACCGGGACTATCGAACGAGCAGTACTTC.